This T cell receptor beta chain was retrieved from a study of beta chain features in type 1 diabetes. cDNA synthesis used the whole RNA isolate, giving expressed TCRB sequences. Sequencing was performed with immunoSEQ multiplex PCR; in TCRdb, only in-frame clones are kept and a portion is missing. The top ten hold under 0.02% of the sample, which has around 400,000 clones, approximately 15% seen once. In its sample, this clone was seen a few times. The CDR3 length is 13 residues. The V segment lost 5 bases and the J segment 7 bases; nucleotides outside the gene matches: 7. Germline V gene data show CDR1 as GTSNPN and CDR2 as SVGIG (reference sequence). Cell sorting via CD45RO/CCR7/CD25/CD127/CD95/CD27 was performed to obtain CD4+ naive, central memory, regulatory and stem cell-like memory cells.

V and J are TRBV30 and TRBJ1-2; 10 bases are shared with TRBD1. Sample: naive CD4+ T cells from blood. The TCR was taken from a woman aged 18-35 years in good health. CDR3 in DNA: TGTGCCTGGTTATACCGGGACAGGGGTGGCTACACCTTC. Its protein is CAWLYRDRGGYTF.